This T cell receptor beta chain appears in the sequencing data of a study of T-cell memory formation after mild COVID-19 (dated by TCRdb to the early 2020s). With regard to the full study: TCR sequence clusters from the two donors were found to be largely donor specific. Longitudinal TCRalpha and TCRbeta repertoire sequencing tracked T-cell clones expanding and contracting after mild COVID-19 in a couple of donors. Two young, previously healthy adult volunteers, one female and one male, were included in the cohort. Study-level results and caveats: Balanced CD4/CD8 phenotypes were observed for clones contracting from day 15 to 85, whereas a bias towards CD4+ was observed for a second wave of clones expanding from day 15 to 37. Some responding clones were detected in pre-infection memory, suggesting pre-existing cross-reactive memory T cells joined the SARS-CoV-2 response. The study covered only a couple of mild cases, and larger cohorts including severe cases with pre-infection samples were considered necessary. Contracting CD4+ clones turned up mainly in the CM and EM memory subsets, whereas EMRA was where CD8+ clones were enriched. The second-wave clones that peaked on day 37 were not confirmed to be SARS-CoV-2 specific.

Ficoll-Paque density gradient centrifugation was the method used to isolate PBMCs. On this clonotype itself: Its antigen specificity is not known. No base quality information exists; no much larger clone differs at one position.

This sample was sequenced with an Illumina NovaSeq 6000. TCRalpha and TCRbeta cDNA libraries were built by 5'RACE with constant-segment primers, adding sample barcodes and unique molecular identifiers. Trizol reagent was used to extract RNA from every sample. The libraries were amplified in two PCR steps, and the second step added a second sample barcode and Illumina TruSeq adapters. Libraries were sequenced on an Illumina NovaSeq with 2 x 150 bp paired-end reads. The study's own analysis went as follows. The reads were demultiplexed and collapsed into UMI-guided consensus sequences using migec v1.2.7. Using mixcr v2.1.11, UMI consensuses were aligned to TRA and TRB V and J templates and then assembled into clonotypes. Expanded or contracted clonotypes were those called significant by both edgeR and NoisET, with noise models trained on biological replicates. For edgeR calls, a false discovery rate-adjusted p below 0.01 and a log2 fold-change threshold of 1 were applied. As an exploratory analysis of dynamics, max-normalized trajectories of the 1000 most abundant clonotypes were examined by PCA with hierarchical clustering. The CD4 or CD8 phenotype of responding clones was assigned using the separately sequenced CD4+ and CD8+ repertoires. In-frame beta chains were kept once TCRdb had trimmed the public reads at Q25 with fastp and called clones with MiXCR. Rows are unified per CDR3 protein, each entry keeping the most common DNA and genes. TCRdb, not the original authors, processed these V and J calls. The sample has about 110,000 distinct CDR3 sequences on record, roughly 12% of them singletons. The ten largest make up 27% of the sample.

This sequence originates from an adult woman who had mild COVID-19 (a few samples of this study predate the infection). The sample titles of this study are shuffled in the database, so cell type and time point are left out; the donor was told from shared clones. Input material: PBMCs or a T cell subset sorted from them (not recorded which).

The nucleotides read TGTGCCAGCAGCCAAGATCATCTTAGGGCAGGGACTAACTATGGCTACACCTTC. This encodes CASSQDHLRAGTNYGYTF. This sequence uses TRBV14 and TRBJ1-2; a tentative D call is TRBD1 (5 bases match). A distance of 17 bases separates the germline ends of V and J, which lose 0 bases and 0 bases respectively. The germline V gene yields SGHDN for CDR1 and FVKESK for CDR2. The CDR3 has 18 amino acids, counting the end cysteine and phenylalanine. The retained sequence is limited to the CDR3, 54 bases, with the frame set at the first base.